This paragraph covers one T cell receptor (beta chain) sequence. Its antigen specificity is not known. No much larger clonotype is one base removed from it; base qualities were not supplied. This sample is drawn from a study of T cell responses to AZD1222 COVID-19 vaccine (dated by TCRdb to about 2021). Notes on the research overall: A total of about 250 trial participants underwent TCR sequencing, of whom more than 200 had received two doses of AZD1222 and around 26 had received two doses of the MenACWY control vaccine. Enrollment into the trials was organized by age into subgroups of 18-55, 56-69 and 70-plus years, and those subgroups contained roughly 150, 30 and 60 TCR-sequenced participants, respectively. Study-level results and caveats: The whole spike protein was spanned by vaccine-associated CD4 TCRs, and dominant responses were seen in regions 160-218 and 743-854. Because no day 14 peak-response samples were available, the repertoires could be characterized only after the peak T cell response. Conclusions about previously exposed vaccinees are limited because only six or seven AZD1222 recipients were SARS-CoV-2 seropositive at baseline. After two AZD1222 doses, both the breadth and the depth of spike-specific TCRs were significantly higher than at day 0 and than in MenACWY recipients. The 56-69-year group was small, and its depth increase did not reach significance, likely because of low power. Nearly half of unique spike-specific TCRs reportedly recognized epitopes outside regions mutated in the B.1.351 and B.1.1.7 variants. Most participants were white British and females outnumbered males, and the authors suggested that clonal diversity may have been underestimated.

The CDR3 regions of human TCRbeta chains were analyzed by immunosequencing. The study's own analysis went as follows. Repertoire TCRs were checked for matches against a reference library of SARS-CoV-2-specific TCRs that had been generated using the MIRA antigen-specificity platform. Breadth meant the fraction of unique TCRs that were SARS-CoV-2-associated, whereas depth meant the fraction of total T cells that were SARS-CoV-2-associated. Using the MIRA data, each spike-specific TCR was assigned both to the spike region to which the TCR was reactive and to a CD4 or CD8 class. Log10-transformed breadth and depth values were compared by one-way ANOVA with Sidak's multiple comparisons tests. TCRdb retrieved this table from immuneACCESS and kept in-frame rearrangements only. Not all clones are present; in checked studies, unresolved V genes account for under half, and no reason is known for the remainder. That table gives V, J and clone size, and the DNA gave D and trimming. The sample includes about 79,000 clones, with 92% observed a single time. The ten largest clones take up 6% to 8.5% of the sample.

The sample's time point label is to be understood as: baseline before first vaccination. In light of the paper, this sample's treatment or condition label describes: meningococcal conjugate vaccine given as trial control. Vaccinee samples came from UK trials COV001 and COV002, including a single-blind randomized controlled phase 2/3 trial of AZD1222 (ChAdOx1 nCoV-19) in healthy adults. For TCRbeta chain sequencing, PBMC samples were collected from trial participants at day 0 and at day 28 after the second dose. The clonotype originates from an adult in good health. Specimen: peripheral blood, collected on day 0 of MenACWY control vaccination.

The nucleotide sequence is TGTGCCACCGGGACAGGGTCTACAGGGGCCAACGTCCTGACTTTC. This is translated as CATGTGSTGANVLTF. Recombination linked TRBV24-1 to TRBJ2-6, and 9 junctional nucleotides match TRBD1. Including the terminal cysteine and phenylalanine, the CDR3 comprises 15 residues. Left in the record is the CDR3 DNA by itself, 45 bases read in frame from the first base. In the germline V gene, CDR1 corresponds to KGHDR and CDR2 to SFDVKD. Trimming leaves V shorter by 9 bases and J shorter by 4 bases, with the junction holding 6 bases beyond the gene matches.